This T cell receptor beta chain was identified in a study of T cells after yellow fever vaccination. Study-wide context: The authors prepared low-cell-number fractions using SMART-Seq v4 Ultra Low Input.

TCRdb independently ran MiXCR on the 5' RACE reads; one entry per CDR3 protein. The table includes some 320,000 distinct CDR3 sequences, roughly 9% detected once. The V gene lost 3 bases and the J gene lost 8 bases, with 8 bases spanning the gap. CDR1 is SEHNR, CDR2 FQNEAQ, per germline (reference sequence). The CDR3 sequence is 13 residues long. This clonotype was counted many times. The source of this sequence is a man aged 18 to 35 who received the YFV17D yellow fever vaccine. Sequences were derived from CD4+ T cells sorted from PBMCs, sampled 5 days after the yellow fever booster vaccination. The chain uses TRBV7-9 and TRBJ1-6; D not resolved. The DNA for the CDR3 is TGTGCCAGCAGCTTCGGTGGCGATTCACCCCTCCACTTT. Translated, it gives CASSFGGDSPLHF. The whole variable domain, filled in from reference TRBV7-9 and TRBJ1-6, reads DTGVSQNPRHKITKRGQNVTFRCDPISEHNRLYWYRQTLGQGPEFLTYFQNEAQLEKSRLLSDRFSAERPKGSFSTLEIQRTEQGDSAMYLCASSFGGDSPLHFGNGTRLTVT.